This T cell receptor beta chain was retrieved from a study of T cell responses to AZD1222 COVID-19 vaccine. Using immunoSEQ multiplex PCR, the repertoire was profiled, and TCRdb retains in-frame clones only, with some absent. The table includes 150,000 to 200,000 clones, about 88% detected once. Study-wide results and caveats: There were mostly white British donors and more females than males, and clonal diversity was possibly underestimated. Reportedly, nearly half the spike-specific TCRs target unmutated variant regions.

The CDR3 has 17 residues. Germline V gene lookup returns CDR1 LNHNV and CDR2 YYDKDF (reference sequence). V shed 1 base and J 8 bases; nucleotides not matched to a gene: 9. This clone showed up just a few times. The antigen is unknown. The chain couples TRBV15 to TRBJ2-1; 12 bases agree with TRBD1. The clonotype comes from an adult in good health. This material consisted of peripheral blood, taken on day 0 of AZD1222 vaccination. In DNA form, the CDR3 reads TGTGCCACCAGCAGAGCGGGACAGGGGGCTTTTTCCCATGAGCAGTTCTTC. Translated, it gives CATSRAGQGAFSHEQFF.